Listed below are T cell receptor beta chains from one sample, sequenced in a study of cytotoxic CD8 clonotypes in ibrutinib-treated CLL. Assay used: immunoSEQ multiplex PCR; TCRdb lists only in-frame clones, some missing. This sample has about 49,000 clones, with less than 70% found just once. The sample in question was PBMCs, obtained after 12 months of ibrutinib treatment. The source of these receptors is a human donor with chronic lymphocytic leukemia. Each CDR3 is given with its conserved first and last residue. A D gene is named only where the DNA matches it firmly. Only part of the rows carry a size: once, few, many, or a class if the clone is expanded.

v_call: TRBV7-6
d_call: -
clone_size: -
j_call: TRBJ2-7
cdr3_nt: TGTGCCAGCAGCCCAGCCGGTAAGGGCGGGATCTACGAGCAGTACTTC
cdr3_aa: CASSPAGKGGIYEQYF

v_call: TRBV28
d_call: -
clone_size: -
j_call: TRBJ1-3
cdr3_nt: TGTGCCAGCAGTTTCATCCGGGACATGGCGTCTGGAAACACCATATATTTT
cdr3_aa: CASSFIRDMASGNTIYF

v_call: TRBV11-2
d_call: -
clone_size: once
j_call: TRBJ2-1
cdr3_nt: TGTGCCAGCAGCTACCTTGCGTGGGGCGATGAGCAGTTCTTC
cdr3_aa: CASSYLAWGDEQFF

v_call: TRBV9
d_call: TRBD1
clone_size: -
j_call: TRBJ1-2
cdr3_nt: TGTGCCAGCAGCGCCGACAGGGGGCTCTATGGCTACACCTTC
cdr3_aa: CASSADRGLYGYTF

v_call: TRBV9
d_call: TRBD1
clone_size: -
j_call: TRBJ1-2
cdr3_nt: TGTGCCAGCAGCCTACAGGGGTCGAATGGCTACACCTTC
cdr3_aa: CASSLQGSNGYTF

v_call: TRBV6-5
d_call: TRBD1
clone_size: few
j_call: TRBJ1-6
cdr3_nt: TGTGCCAGCAGATGGAAGGGACAGGGGATTTCACCCCTCCACTTT
cdr3_aa: CASRWKGQGISPLHF

v_call: TRBV11-2
d_call: TRBD1
clone_size: -
j_call: TRBJ1-5
cdr3_nt: TGTGCCAGCAGCCCGGGACAGACCAATCAGCCCCAGCATTTT
cdr3_aa: CASSPGQTNQPQHF

v_call: TRBV9
d_call: TRBD2
clone_size: few
j_call: TRBJ2-1
cdr3_nt: TGTGCCAGCAGCGAGCGGGGAGCGGGTAACAATGAGCAGTTCTTC
cdr3_aa: CASSERGAGNNEQFF

v_call: TRBV7-2
d_call: -
clone_size: once
j_call: TRBJ1-5
cdr3_nt: TGTGCCAGCAGCCAGCAGACAGTTAGCAATCAGCCCCAGCATTTT
cdr3_aa: CASSQQTVSNQPQHF

v_call: TRBV30
d_call: TRBD1
clone_size: -
j_call: TRBJ1-2
cdr3_nt: TGTGCCTGGACACCGGGACAGGGAAACTATGGCTACACCTTC
cdr3_aa: CAWTPGQGNYGYTF

v_call: TRBV7-9
d_call: TRBD1
clone_size: -
j_call: TRBJ1-2
cdr3_nt: TGTGCCAGCAGGAAACCCCAGGGGACAGGGGATAACTATGGCTACACCTTC
cdr3_aa: CASRKPQGTGDNYGYTF

v_call: TRBV6-1
d_call: TRBD2
clone_size: -
j_call: TRBJ2-1
cdr3_nt: TGTGCCACCAGGTCCGGGGAGGGGTACAATGAGCAGTTCTTC
cdr3_aa: CATRSGEGYNEQFF

v_call: TRBV15
d_call: -
clone_size: -
j_call: TRBJ2-7
cdr3_nt: TGTGCCACCAGCAGAGAGCGGGGTCTGACCTACGAGCAGTACTTC
cdr3_aa: CATSRERGLTYEQYF

v_call: TRBV4-2
d_call: -
clone_size: -
j_call: TRBJ2-5
cdr3_nt: TGTGCCAGCAGCCAAGCCGGTATGGGCGAGACCCAGTACTTC
cdr3_aa: CASSQAGMGETQYF

v_call: TRBV6-6
d_call: TRBD1
clone_size: -
j_call: TRBJ2-5
cdr3_nt: TGTGCCAGCAGTTCGATACAGGGGGCGAAGACCCAGTACTTC
cdr3_aa: CASSSIQGAKTQYF

v_call: TRBV4-1
d_call: TRBD1
clone_size: -
j_call: TRBJ1-5
cdr3_nt: TGCGCCAGCAGCCAGGAACAGGGGTGGCAAGGGTCCCAGCATTTT
cdr3_aa: CASSQEQGWQGSQHF

v_call: TRBV9
d_call: TRBD2
clone_size: -
j_call: TRBJ2-3
cdr3_nt: TGTGCCAGCAGCTCCCGGGACTATAGTCCACGTAGCACAGATACGCAGTATTTT
cdr3_aa: CASSSRDYSPRSTDTQYF

v_call: TRBV5-1
d_call: TRBD1
clone_size: -
j_call: TRBJ1-2
cdr3_nt: TGCGCCAGCAGCTTGGCAGGGGGCCCTTTTAACTATGGCTACACCTTC
cdr3_aa: CASSLAGGPFNYGYTF

v_call: TRBV5-6
d_call: TRBD1
clone_size: -
j_call: TRBJ2-2
cdr3_nt: TGTGCCAGCAGGCGACAGGGGAAGTCCGGGGAGCTGTTTTTT
cdr3_aa: CASRRQGKSGELFF

v_call: TRBV7-8
d_call: -
clone_size: -
j_call: TRBJ2-1
cdr3_nt: TGTGCCAGCAGCTCCTGGACTGCGAACAATGAGCAGTTCTTC
cdr3_aa: CASSSWTANNEQFF

v_call: TRBV5-1
d_call: TRBD1
clone_size: few
j_call: TRBJ2-5
cdr3_nt: TGCGCCAGCAGCTTGGCCGTGGGACAGGGTTCAGTAGAGACCCAGTACTTC
cdr3_aa: CASSLAVGQGSVETQYF

v_call: TRBV7-2
d_call: -
clone_size: -
j_call: TRBJ2-2
cdr3_nt: TGTGCCAGCAGCTTAGGGTCTCCGAACACCGGGGAGCTGTTTTTT
cdr3_aa: CASSLGSPNTGELFF

v_call: TRBV6-5
d_call: -
clone_size: -
j_call: TRBJ1-4
cdr3_nt: TGTGCCAGCAGTTACTCGCGGCGGCTTAATGAAAAACTGTTTTTT
cdr3_aa: CASSYSRRLNEKLFF

v_call: TRBV10-3
d_call: -
clone_size: few
j_call: TRBJ1-3
cdr3_nt: TGTGCCATCAGTGAGTCTGACGGGGTAGGACAAATAACGGGAAACACCATATATTTT
cdr3_aa: CAISESDGVGQITGNTIYF

v_call: TRBV27
d_call: TRBD2
clone_size: few
j_call: TRBJ2-3
cdr3_nt: TGTGCCAGCAGTTTAGGGGGGGTCTTCACAGATACGCAGTATTTT
cdr3_aa: CASSLGGVFTDTQYF

v_call: TRBV2
d_call: -
clone_size: once
j_call: TRBJ1-2
cdr3_nt: TGTGCCAGCAGAGAGGCAGGCGAGAACTATGGCTACACCTTC
cdr3_aa: CASREAGENYGYTF

v_call: TRBV2
d_call: TRBD2
clone_size: once
j_call: TRBJ2-1
cdr3_nt: TGTGCCAGCAGTGGAGCCCTAGCGGGGGTGAAGTTCTTC
cdr3_aa: CASSGALAGVKFF

v_call: TRBV6-5
d_call: -
clone_size: -
j_call: TRBJ1-6
cdr3_nt: TGTGCCAGCAGCCGCGGACAGATTAATTCACCCCTCCACTTT
cdr3_aa: CASSRGQINSPLHF

v_call: TRBV10-3
d_call: TRBD2
clone_size: few
j_call: TRBJ2-7
cdr3_nt: TGTGCCATCAGTGATTCTAGCGGGGACGAGCAGTACTTC
cdr3_aa: CAISDSSGDEQYF

v_call: TRBV5-4
d_call: -
clone_size: few
j_call: TRBJ2-5
cdr3_nt: TGTGCCGCCGGGGGGCACCAAGAGACCCAGTACTTC
cdr3_aa: CAAGGHQETQYF

v_call: TRBV5-1
d_call: -
clone_size: -
j_call: TRBJ2-3
cdr3_nt: TGCGCCAGCAGCCCGCCAGGTGCAGGGGGGGATACGCAGTATTTT
cdr3_aa: CASSPPGAGGDTQYF

v_call: TRBV5-1
d_call: -
clone_size: -
j_call: TRBJ1-2
cdr3_nt: TGCGCCAGCAGCTTAATGACAGGAATTAACTATGGCTACACCTTC
cdr3_aa: CASSLMTGINYGYTF

v_call: TRBV19
d_call: -
clone_size: -
j_call: TRBJ2-7
cdr3_nt: TGTGCCAGTAGGGGGACCCGGAAGGGAGGCTACGAGCAGTACTTC
cdr3_aa: CASRGTRKGGYEQYF

v_call: TRBV6-1
d_call: -
clone_size: -
j_call: TRBJ1-2
cdr3_nt: TGTGCCGCCGACAAGGGAAATGCATACTATGGCTACACCTTC
cdr3_aa: CAADKGNAYYGYTF

v_call: TRBV6-5
d_call: TRBD1
clone_size: -
j_call: TRBJ1-4
cdr3_nt: TGTGCCAGCAAGGGACAGGCCAAAGAAAAACTGTTTTTT
cdr3_aa: CASKGQAKEKLFF

v_call: TRBV19
d_call: -
clone_size: once
j_call: TRBJ2-2
cdr3_nt: TGTGCCAGTAGTATACGCACCGGGGAGCTGTTTTTT
cdr3_aa: CASSIRTGELFF

v_call: TRBV5-1
d_call: TRBD1
clone_size: -
j_call: TRBJ2-5
cdr3_nt: TGCGCCAGCAGCTTGCTCCGACAGGGTCAAGAGACCCAGTACTTC
cdr3_aa: CASSLLRQGQETQYF

v_call: TRBV4-2
d_call: -
clone_size: -
j_call: TRBJ2-1
cdr3_nt: TGTGCCAGCAGCCCCCTCCCAGCGAATGAGCAGTTCTTC
cdr3_aa: CASSPLPANEQFF

v_call: TRBV18
d_call: TRBD1
clone_size: -
j_call: TRBJ1-1
cdr3_nt: TGTGCCAGCTCACCACCACACAGGGGGCTTAAAGGAAACACTGAAGCTTTCTTT
cdr3_aa: CASSPPHRGLKGNTEAFF

v_call: TRBV4-2
d_call: TRBD1
clone_size: -
j_call: TRBJ2-1
cdr3_nt: TGTGCCAGCAGCCCTCCTCCGGGACAGGGGATGACTGAGCAGTTCTTC
cdr3_aa: CASSPPPGQGMTEQFF

v_call: TRBV30
d_call: -
clone_size: -
j_call: TRBJ1-2
cdr3_nt: TGTGCCTGGTCTACCGGGACGTCGAGGACCTTC
cdr3_aa: CAWSTGTSRTF

v_call: TRBV11-2
d_call: TRBD1
clone_size: -
j_call: TRBJ2-7
cdr3_nt: TGTGCCAGCAGCCCTAGGGGCAGGGGGCTCGAGCAGTACTTC
cdr3_aa: CASSPRGRGLEQYF

v_call: TRBV6-1
d_call: TRBD2
clone_size: -
j_call: TRBJ2-3
cdr3_nt: TGTGCCACTCGGACTAGCGCTGATACGCAGTATTTT
cdr3_aa: CATRTSADTQYF

v_call: TRBV2
d_call: -
clone_size: -
j_call: TRBJ1-5
cdr3_nt: TGTGCCAGCAGTGAAGGGCAGGAATATAGCAATCAGCCCCAGCATTTT
cdr3_aa: CASSEGQEYSNQPQHF

v_call: TRBV28
d_call: -
clone_size: -
j_call: TRBJ1-1
cdr3_nt: TGTGGGCGGTGGAAGAAGACTGAAGCTTTCTTT
cdr3_aa: CGRWKKTEAFF

v_call: TRBV7-3
d_call: -
clone_size: -
j_call: TRBJ1-1
cdr3_nt: TGTGCCAGCAGCTTAACACGACGAATCCCCACTGAAGCTTTCTTT
cdr3_aa: CASSLTRRIPTEAFF

v_call: TRBV4-2
d_call: -
clone_size: few
j_call: TRBJ1-1
cdr3_nt: TGTGCCAGCAGCCAAGACAGGGGCGATGAAGCTTTCTTT
cdr3_aa: CASSQDRGDEAFF

v_call: TRBV19
d_call: -
clone_size: once
j_call: TRBJ1-5
cdr3_nt: TGTGCCAGTAGTATAGATCCGATTACAGGTTCCAGCAATCAGCCCCAGCATTTT
cdr3_aa: CASSIDPITGSSNQPQHF

v_call: TRBV14
d_call: -
clone_size: -
j_call: TRBJ1-1
cdr3_nt: TGTGCCAGCAGCCCCAGAGGCAAGAACGAGGCTTTCTTT
cdr3_aa: CASSPRGKNEAFF

v_call: TRBV5-1
d_call: TRBD1
clone_size: -
j_call: TRBJ2-7
cdr3_nt: TGCGCCAGCAACCTACGGGACAGAGATAGCGAGCAGTACTTC
cdr3_aa: CASNLRDRDSEQYF

v_call: TRBV6-6
d_call: -
clone_size: -
j_call: TRBJ2-7
cdr3_nt: TGTGCCAGCACCGATGCTACATTCGGGGGCCTGGAAGAGCAGTACTTC
cdr3_aa: CASTDATFGGLEEQYF

v_call: TRBV5-4
d_call: -
clone_size: -
j_call: TRBJ1-6
cdr3_nt: TGTGCCAGCAGTCCCAGGGTGACTAATTCACCCCTCCACTTT
cdr3_aa: CASSPRVTNSPLHF

v_call: TRBV18
d_call: -
clone_size: few
j_call: TRBJ1-5
cdr3_nt: TGTGCCAGCTCATCGGGACGGCAGATCAATCAGCCCCAGCATTTT
cdr3_aa: CASSSGRQINQPQHF

v_call: TRBV29-1
d_call: TRBD1
clone_size: -
j_call: TRBJ1-2
cdr3_nt: TGCAGCGTTACTCAAGACAGGGAGGATGGCTACACCTTC
cdr3_aa: CSVTQDREDGYTF

v_call: TRBV6-1
d_call: -
clone_size: -
j_call: TRBJ1-2
cdr3_nt: TGTGCCAGCAGTGAAGCGCTTAAGACAGCTTATGGCTACACCTTC
cdr3_aa: CASSEALKTAYGYTF